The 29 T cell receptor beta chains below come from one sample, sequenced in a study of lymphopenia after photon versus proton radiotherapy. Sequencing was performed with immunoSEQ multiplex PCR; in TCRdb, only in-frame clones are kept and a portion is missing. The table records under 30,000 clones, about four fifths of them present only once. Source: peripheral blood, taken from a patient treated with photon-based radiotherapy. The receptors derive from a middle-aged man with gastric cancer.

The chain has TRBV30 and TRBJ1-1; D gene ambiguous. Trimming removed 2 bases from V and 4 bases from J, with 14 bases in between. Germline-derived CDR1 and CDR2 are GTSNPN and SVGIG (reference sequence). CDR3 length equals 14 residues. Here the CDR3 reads CAWSPNSAGTEAFF. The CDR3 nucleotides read TGTGCCTGGAGTCCGAACAGCGCCGGCACTGAAGCTTTCTTT.

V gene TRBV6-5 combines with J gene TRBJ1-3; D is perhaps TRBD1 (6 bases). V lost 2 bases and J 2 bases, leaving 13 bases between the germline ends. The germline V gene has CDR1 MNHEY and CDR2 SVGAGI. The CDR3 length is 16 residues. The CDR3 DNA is TGTGCCAGCAGTTACGGGGATTACAGGGCTGGAAACACCATATATTTT. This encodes CASSYGDYRAGNTIYF.

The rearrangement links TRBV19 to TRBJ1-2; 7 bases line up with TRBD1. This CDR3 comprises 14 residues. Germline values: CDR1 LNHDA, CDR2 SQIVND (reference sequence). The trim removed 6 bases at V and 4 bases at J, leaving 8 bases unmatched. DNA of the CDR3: TGTGCCAGTAGGGTCCTGACAGGGACCTATGGCTACACCTTC. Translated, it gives CASRVLTGTYGYTF.

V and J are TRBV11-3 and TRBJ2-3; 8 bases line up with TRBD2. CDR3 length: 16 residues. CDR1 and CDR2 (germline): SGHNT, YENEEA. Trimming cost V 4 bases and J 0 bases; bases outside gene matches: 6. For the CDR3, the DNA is TGTGCCAGCAGCTCCGGGGGGGACACGAGCACAGATACGCAGTATTTT. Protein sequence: CASSSGGDTSTDTQYF.

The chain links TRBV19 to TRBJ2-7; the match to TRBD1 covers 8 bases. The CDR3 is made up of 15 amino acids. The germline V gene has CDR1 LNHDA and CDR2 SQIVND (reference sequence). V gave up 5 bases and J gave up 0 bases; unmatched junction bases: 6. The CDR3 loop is CASSPPGQGSYEQYF. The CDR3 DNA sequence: TGTGCCAGTAGTCCTCCCGGACAGGGCTCCTACGAGCAGTACTTC.

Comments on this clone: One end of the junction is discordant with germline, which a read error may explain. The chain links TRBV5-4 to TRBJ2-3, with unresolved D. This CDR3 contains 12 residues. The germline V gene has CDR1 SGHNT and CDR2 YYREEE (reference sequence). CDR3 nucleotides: TGTGCCAGCAGATTGGGGTCAGATACGCAGTATTTT. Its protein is CASRLGSDTQYF.

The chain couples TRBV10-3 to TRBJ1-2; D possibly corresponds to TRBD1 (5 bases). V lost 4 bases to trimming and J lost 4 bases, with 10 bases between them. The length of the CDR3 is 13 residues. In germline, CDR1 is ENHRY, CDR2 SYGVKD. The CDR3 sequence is CAISGGVLYGYTF. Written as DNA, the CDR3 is TGTGCCATCAGTGGGGGGGTACTCTATGGCTACACCTTC.

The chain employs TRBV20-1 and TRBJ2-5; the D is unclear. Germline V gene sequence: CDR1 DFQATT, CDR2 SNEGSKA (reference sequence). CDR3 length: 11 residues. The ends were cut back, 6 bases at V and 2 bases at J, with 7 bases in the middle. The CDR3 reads CSATSQETQYF. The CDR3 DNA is TGCAGTGCGACTTCGCAAGAGACCCAGTACTTC.

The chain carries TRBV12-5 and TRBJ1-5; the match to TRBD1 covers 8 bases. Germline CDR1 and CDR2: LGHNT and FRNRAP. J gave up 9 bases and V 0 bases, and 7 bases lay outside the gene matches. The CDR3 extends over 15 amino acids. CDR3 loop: CASGLVRGLNWPQHF. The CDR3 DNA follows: TGTGCTAGTGGTTTGGTCAGGGGGCTAAATTGGCCCCAGCATTTT.

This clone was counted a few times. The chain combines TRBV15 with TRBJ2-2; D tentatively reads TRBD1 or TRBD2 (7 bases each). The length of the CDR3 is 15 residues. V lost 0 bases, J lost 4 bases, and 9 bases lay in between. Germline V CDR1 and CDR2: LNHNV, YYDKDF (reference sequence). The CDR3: CATSRDRGGTGELFF. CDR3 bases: TGTGCCACCAGCAGAGACAGGGGGGGCACCGGGGAGCTGTTTTTT.

The CDR3 is CASSQPWGLAGGPTYNEQFF. As DNA, the CDR3 is TGCGCCAGCAGCCAACCGTGGGGGCTAGCGGGGGGACCGACCTACAATGAGCAGTTCTTC. This rearrangement joins TRBV4-3 to TRBJ2-1; TRBD2 matches at 11 bases. J gave up 2 bases and V 2 bases, and 14 bases lay outside the gene matches. CDR3 size: 20 residues. CDR1 is LGHNA, CDR2 YSLEER, per germline.

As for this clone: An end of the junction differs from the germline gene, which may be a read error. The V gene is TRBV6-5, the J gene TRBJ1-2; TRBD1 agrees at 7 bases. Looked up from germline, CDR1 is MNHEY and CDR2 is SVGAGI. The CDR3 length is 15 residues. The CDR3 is CACSQTGAPNYGYTF. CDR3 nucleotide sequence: TGTGCCTGCAGCCAAACAGGGGCCCCTAACTATGGCTACACCTTC.

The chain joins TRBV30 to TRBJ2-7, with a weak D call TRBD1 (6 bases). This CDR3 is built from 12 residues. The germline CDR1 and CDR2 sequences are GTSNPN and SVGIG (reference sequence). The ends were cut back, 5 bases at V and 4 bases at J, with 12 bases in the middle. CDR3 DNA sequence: TGTGCCTGGGGAAGGGGGATGTACGAGCAGTACTTC. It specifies CAWGRGMYEQYF.

The CDR3 is CASSTPGDYGYTF. The DNA for the CDR3 is TGTGCCAGCAGTACCCCAGGGGACTATGGCTACACCTTC. The chain joins TRBV6-5 to TRBJ1-2; TRBD1 might be the D (6 bases). The V gene's germline CDR1 is MNHEY and CDR2 SVGAGI. The CDR3 has 13 amino acids. Trimming took off 5 bases at V and 3 bases at J, with 10 bases between the two ends.

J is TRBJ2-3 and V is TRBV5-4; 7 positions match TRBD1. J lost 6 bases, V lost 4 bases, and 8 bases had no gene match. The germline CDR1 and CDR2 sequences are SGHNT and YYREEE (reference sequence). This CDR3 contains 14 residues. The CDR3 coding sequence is TGTGCCAGCAGCAGATCGACAGGGTTGGATACGCAGTATTTT. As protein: CASSRSTGLDTQYF.

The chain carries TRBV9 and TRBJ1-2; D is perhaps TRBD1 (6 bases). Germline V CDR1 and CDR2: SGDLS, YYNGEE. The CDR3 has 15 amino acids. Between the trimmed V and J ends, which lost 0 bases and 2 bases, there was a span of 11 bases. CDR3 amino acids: CASSVEGGVNYGYTF. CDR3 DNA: TGTGCCAGCAGCGTAGAAGGGGGTGTAAACTATGGCTACACCTTC.

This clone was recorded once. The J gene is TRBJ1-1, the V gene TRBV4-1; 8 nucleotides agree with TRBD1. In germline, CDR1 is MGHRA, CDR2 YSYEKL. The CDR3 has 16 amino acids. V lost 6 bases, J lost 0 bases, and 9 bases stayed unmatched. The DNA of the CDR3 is TGCGCCAGCAGACCAACCGACAGGGGAATGAACACTGAAGCTTTCTTT. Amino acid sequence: CASRPTDRGMNTEAFF.

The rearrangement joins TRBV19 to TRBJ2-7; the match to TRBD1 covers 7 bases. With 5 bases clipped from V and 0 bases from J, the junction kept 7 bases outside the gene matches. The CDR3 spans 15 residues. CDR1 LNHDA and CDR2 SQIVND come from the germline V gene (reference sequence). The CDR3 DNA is TGTGCCAGTAGTCTAGGACAGGAAACCTCCTACGAGCAGTACTTC. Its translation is CASSLGQETSYEQYF.

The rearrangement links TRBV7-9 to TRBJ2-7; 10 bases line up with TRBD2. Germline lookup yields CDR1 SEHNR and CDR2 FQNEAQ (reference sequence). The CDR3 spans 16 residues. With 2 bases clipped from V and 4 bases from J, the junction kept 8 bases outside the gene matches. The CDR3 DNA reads TGTGCCAGCAGCTTACTCACTAGCGGGGCCGTGTACGAGCAGTACTTC. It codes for CASSLLTSGAVYEQYF.

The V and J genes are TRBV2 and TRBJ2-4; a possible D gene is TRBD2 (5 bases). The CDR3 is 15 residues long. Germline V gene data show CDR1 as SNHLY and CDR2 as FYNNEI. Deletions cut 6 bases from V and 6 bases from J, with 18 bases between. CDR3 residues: CASSPPGASLNIQYF. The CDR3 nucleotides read TGTGCCAGCAGCCCCCCGGGTGCTAGCCTAAACATTCAGTACTTC.

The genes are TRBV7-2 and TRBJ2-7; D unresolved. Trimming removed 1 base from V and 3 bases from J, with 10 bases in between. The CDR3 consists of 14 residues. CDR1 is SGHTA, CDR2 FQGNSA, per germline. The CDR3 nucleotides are TGTGCCAGCAGCTTAGTTGGCAACCTCTACGAGCAGTACTTC. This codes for CASSLVGNLYEQYF.

This CDR3 reads CASSLSSVQNYGYTF. The CDR3 nucleotides read TGTGCCAGCAGCTTATCGTCGGTACAGAACTATGGCTACACCTTC. The V call is TRBV7-3, the J call TRBJ1-2; unclear D gene. The germline V gene encodes CDR1 SGHTA and CDR2 FQGTGA. The ends were cut back, 2 bases at V and 2 bases at J, with 12 bases in the middle. The CDR3 runs 15 residues.

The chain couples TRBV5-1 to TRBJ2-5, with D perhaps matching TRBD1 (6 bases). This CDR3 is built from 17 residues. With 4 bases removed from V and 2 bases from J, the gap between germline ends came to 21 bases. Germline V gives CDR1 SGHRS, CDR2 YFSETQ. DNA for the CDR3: TGCGCCAGCAGCCGCCAGGTACAGGGAGTCTTTCAAGAGACCCAGTACTTC. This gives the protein CASSRQVQGVFQETQYF.

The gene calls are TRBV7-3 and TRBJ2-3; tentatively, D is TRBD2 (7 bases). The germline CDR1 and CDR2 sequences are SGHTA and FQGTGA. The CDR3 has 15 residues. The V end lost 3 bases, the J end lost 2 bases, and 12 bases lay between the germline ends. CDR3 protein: CASSFRGAPTDTQYF. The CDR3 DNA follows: TGTGCCAGCAGCTTTCGGGGGGCCCCCACAGATACGCAGTATTTT. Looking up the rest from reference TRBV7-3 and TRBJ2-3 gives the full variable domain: GAGVSQTPSNKVTEKGKYVELRCDPISGHTALYWYRQSLGQGPEFLIYFQGTGAADDSGLPNDRFFAVRPEGSVSTLKIQRTERGDSAVYLCASSFRGAPTDTQYFGPGTRLTVL.

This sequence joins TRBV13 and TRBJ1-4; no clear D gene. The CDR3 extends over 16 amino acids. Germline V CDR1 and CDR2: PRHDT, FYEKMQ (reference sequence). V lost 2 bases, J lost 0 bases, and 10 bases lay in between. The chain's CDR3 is CASSLSGFATNEKLFF. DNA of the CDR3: TGTGCCAGCAGCTTAAGTGGGTTTGCAACTAATGAAAAACTGTTTTTT.

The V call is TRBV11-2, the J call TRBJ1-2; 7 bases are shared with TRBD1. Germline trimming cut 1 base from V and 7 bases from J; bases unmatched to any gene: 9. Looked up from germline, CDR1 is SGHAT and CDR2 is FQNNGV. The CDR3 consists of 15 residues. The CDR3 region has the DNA TGTGCCAGCAGCTTAGGCCCCGGGACAGATCGTGGCTACACCTTC. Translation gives CASSLGPGTDRGYTF.

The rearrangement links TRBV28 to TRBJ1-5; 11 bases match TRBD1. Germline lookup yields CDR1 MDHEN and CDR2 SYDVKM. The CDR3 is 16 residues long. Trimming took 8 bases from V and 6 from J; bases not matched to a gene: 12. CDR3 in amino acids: CASLTSGTGGIQPQHF. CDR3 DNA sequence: TGTGCCAGCCTAACTTCCGGGACAGGGGGAATTCAGCCCCAGCATTTT.

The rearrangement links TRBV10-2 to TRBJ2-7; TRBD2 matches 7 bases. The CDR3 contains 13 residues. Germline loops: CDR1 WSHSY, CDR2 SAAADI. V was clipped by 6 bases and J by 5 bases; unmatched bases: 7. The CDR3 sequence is CASRSGRYDEQYF. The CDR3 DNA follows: TGCGCCAGCAGATCCGGGAGGTACGACGAGCAGTACTTC.

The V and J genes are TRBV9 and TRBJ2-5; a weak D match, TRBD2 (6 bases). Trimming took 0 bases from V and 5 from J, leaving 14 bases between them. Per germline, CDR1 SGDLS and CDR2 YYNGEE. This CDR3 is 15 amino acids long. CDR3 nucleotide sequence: TGTGCCAGCAGCGTAGGAACGGGACTGTGGGAGACCCAGTACTTC. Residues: CASSVGTGLWETQYF.